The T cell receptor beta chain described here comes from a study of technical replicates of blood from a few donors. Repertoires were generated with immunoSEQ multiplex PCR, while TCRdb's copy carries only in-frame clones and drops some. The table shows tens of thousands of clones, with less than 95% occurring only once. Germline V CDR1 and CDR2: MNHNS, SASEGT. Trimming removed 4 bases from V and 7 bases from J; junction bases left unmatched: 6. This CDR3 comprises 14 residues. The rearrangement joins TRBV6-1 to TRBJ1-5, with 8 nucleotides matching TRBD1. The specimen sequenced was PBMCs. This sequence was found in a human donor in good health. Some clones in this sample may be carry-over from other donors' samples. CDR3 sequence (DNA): TGTGCCAGCAGTGCGAGACAGGGGCGACAGCCCCAGCATTTT. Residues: CASSARQGRQPQHF.